The rows below give T cell receptor beta chains drawn from one sample of a study of OX40 agonist ivuxolimab in advanced cancers. Repertoires were generated with immunoSEQ multiplex PCR, while TCRdb's copy carries only in-frame clones and drops some. Altogether roughly 120,000 clones are present, about 90% being singletons, with the ten largest covering 0.7% to 0.85%. The specimen comprised CD4+ or CD8+ T cells sorted from blood, sampled in a trial of the OX40 agonist ivuxolimab. The receptor set was obtained from an adult with an advanced solid tumor such as melanoma, head and neck, liver or kidney cancer. The CDR3 runs from the conserved cysteine through the conserved F or W. The D gene is left open where the match is weak. Expanded clones get a size class; other rows say once, few or many, or leave the size out.

>.|.|TRBJ2-7|TRBV5-1
CASSSEDPLSYEQYF
TGCGCCAGCAGCTCCGAAGACCCGCTCTCCTACGAGCAGTACTTC
>.|.|TRBJ2-1|TRBV5-1
CASTLETTNEQFF
TGCGCCAGCACTCTCGAGACCACTAATGAGCAGTTCTTC
>.|.|TRBJ2-7|TRBV7-6
CASSLASSATYEQYF
TGTGCCAGCAGCTTAGCTTCTAGCGCAACCTACGAGCAGTACTTC
>once|.|TRBJ1-5|TRBV28
CASSLSRSVKPQHF
TGTGCCAGCAGTTTGAGCAGATCCGTTAAGCCCCAGCATTTT
>.|TRBD1|TRBJ1-5|TRBV27
CASSREGRDRGLNQPQHF
TGTGCCAGCAGTCGCGAAGGTCGAGACAGGGGATTGAATCAGCCCCAGCATTTT
>.|TRBD2|TRBJ2-1|TRBV5-1
CASSLATSGNAEQFF
TGCGCCAGCAGCTTGGCCACTAGCGGGAACGCTGAGCAGTTCTTC
>.|.|TRBJ1-3|TRBV7-8
CASSIDRRSQGYGNTIYF
TGTGCCAGCAGCATCGACAGGCGTTCCCAGGGATATGGAAACACCATATATTTT
>.|.|TRBJ1-5|TRBV5-8
CASSLGYSQPQHF
TGTGCCAGCAGCTTGGGGTACAGCCAGCCCCAGCATTTT
>once|.|TRBJ2-2|TRBV21-1
CASSIATGPRENTGELFF
TGTGCCAGCAGCATTGCAACGGGGCCCCGCGAGAACACCGGGGAGCTGTTTTTT
>.|.|TRBJ1-2|TRBV7-9
CASSSSTITGGYTF
TGTGCCAGCAGCTCGTCGACTATAACGGGGGGCTACACCTTC
>.|TRBD1|TRBJ2-5|TRBV5-4
CASSPTAGQGQETQYF
TGTGCCAGCAGCCCTACCGCGGGACAGGGCCAAGAGACCCAGTACTTC
>.|.|TRBJ2-3|TRBV7-9
CASSPRGYGTDTQYF
TGTGCCAGCAGCCCCCGGGGATATGGCACAGATACGCAGTATTTT
>once|TRBD2|TRBJ2-1|TRBV6-4
CASSDLASGTYNEQFF
TGTGCCAGCAGTGATTTGGCTAGCGGGACCTACAATGAGCAGTTCTTC
>.|TRBD2|TRBJ2-1|TRBV7-3
CASSQEAGVINEQFF
TGTGCCAGCAGCCAGGAAGCGGGAGTAATCAATGAGCAGTTCTTC
>.|TRBD1|TRBJ1-5|TRBV6-1
CASREATGGNQPQHF
TGTGCCAGCAGGGAAGCTACAGGGGGCAATCAGCCCCAGCATTTT
>.|TRBD1|TRBJ1-1|TRBV19
CASSLERGRGNTEAFF
TGTGCCAGTAGTCTTGAGAGGGGGCGAGGGAACACTGAAGCTTTCTTT
>.|TRBD1|TRBJ2-5|TRBV10-3
CATFDTGGRETQYF
TGTGCCACCTTTGATACAGGGGGCCGCGAGACCCAGTACTTC
>.|TRBD2|TRBJ2-7|TRBV19
CASRRGGSVNEQYF
TGTGCCAGTCGCCGGGGCGGGAGTGTAAACGAGCAGTACTTC
>.|TRBD1|TRBJ2-7|TRBV28
CASSLPGQGGYEQYF
TGTGCCAGCAGTTTGCCGGGACAGGGGGGGTACGAGCAGTACTTC
>.|.|TRBJ1-3|TRBV6-5
CASSPRDGDTIYF
TGTGCCAGCAGCCCACGGGACGGGGACACCATATATTTT
>.|.|TRBJ1-5|TRBV7-2
CASSPRSVGVNQPQHF
TGTGCCAGCAGCCCTCGCAGCGTTGGGGTCAATCAGCCCCAGCATTTT
>.|TRBD2|TRBJ2-1|TRBV28
CASSPNSGLAGNNEQFF
TGTGCCAGCAGCCCTAACTCCGGACTAGCGGGTAACAATGAGCAGTTCTTC
>.|.|TRBJ2-7|TRBV28
CASKMGGSTYEQYF
TGTGCCAGCAAAATGGGGGGATCTACCTACGAGCAGTACTTC
>.|.|TRBJ1-5|TRBV30
CAWSGEGVSQPQHF
TGTGCCTGGAGTGGCGAGGGGGTAAGTCAGCCCCAGCATTTT
>.|TRBD1|TRBJ1-1|TRBV15
CATSTRTGGNTEAFF
TGTGCCACCAGCACTAGGACAGGGGGGAACACTGAAGCTTTCTTT
>once|.|TRBJ2-2|TRBV7-9
CASSLALITGELFF
TGTGCCAGCAGCTTAGCACTGATAACCGGGGAGCTGTTTTTT
>.|TRBD1|TRBJ1-1|TRBV28
CASRAGQGPTEAFF
TGTGCCAGCAGAGCTGGACAGGGTCCCACTGAAGCTTTCTTT
>.|TRBD1|TRBJ1-1|TRBV28
CASSPSGQADSNTEAFF
TGTGCCAGCAGTCCCTCGGGACAGGCTGACTCGAACACTGAAGCTTTCTTT
>.|.|TRBJ1-1|TRBV9
CASSVTVGGTEAFF
TGTGCCAGCAGCGTCACAGTCGGGGGCACTGAAGCTTTCTTT
>once|TRBD2|TRBJ2-3|TRBV5-4
CASSLGSSGRLTDTQYF
TGTGCCAGCAGTTTGGGGAGTAGCGGGAGGTTGACAGATACGCAGTATTTT
>.|.|TRBJ1-5|TRBV19
CASSSKKNQPQHF
TGTGCCAGTAGTTCGAAGAAAAATCAGCCCCAGCATTTT
>.|.|TRBJ2-1|TRBV7-9
CASSLAAGFSYNEQFF
TGTGCCAGCAGCTTAGCGGCAGGGTTCTCCTACAATGAGCAGTTCTTC
>.|TRBD2|TRBJ2-2|TRBV6-4
CASGSGSDTGELFF
TGTGCCAGCGGTAGCGGGAGCGACACCGGGGAGCTGTTTTTT
>.|.|TRBJ1-1|TRBV19
CASSTFLHGGTEAFF
TGTGCCAGTAGTACTTTCCTTCATGGGGGCACTGAAGCTTTCTTT
>once|TRBD2|TRBJ2-1|TRBV28
CASSVLLAGSYNEQFF
TGTGCCAGCAGTGTACTACTAGCGGGATCCTACAATGAGCAGTTCTTC
>.|.|TRBJ2-7|TRBV29-1
CSVGQSYEQYF
TGCAGCGTCGGACAGTCCTACGAGCAGTACTTC
>.|.|TRBJ2-1|TRBV4-1
CASSQESMGYNEQFF
TGCGCCAGCAGCCAAGAATCTATGGGGTACAATGAGCAGTTCTTC
>.|.|TRBJ1-2|TRBV28
CASRITLGYGYTF
TGTGCCAGCAGGATAACGCTGGGCTATGGCTACACCTTC
>few|.|TRBJ2-7|TRBV7-9
CASSRVSQGTGEQYF
TGTGCCAGCAGCCGCGTTAGTCAGGGTACAGGCGAGCAGTACTTC
>.|TRBD2|TRBJ2-2|TRBV28
CASSPDRGANTGELFF
TGTGCCAGCAGCCCGGACCGGGGGGCGAACACCGGGGAGCTGTTTTTT
>.|TRBD1|TRBJ1-1|TRBV7-3
CASSLPGQITEAFF
TGTGCCAGCAGCTTACCGGGACAGATCACTGAAGCTTTCTTT
>.|.|TRBJ1-1|TRBV5-1
CASSLLGAHTEAFF
TGCGCCAGCAGCTTGCTGGGAGCACACACTGAAGCTTTCTTT
>.|.|TRBJ1-2|TRBV14
CASSYEAGHGYTF
TGTGCCAGCAGTTATGAAGCGGGGCATGGCTACACCTTC
>once|TRBD1|TRBJ2-7|TRBV25-1
CASSDTSGGRYEQYF
TGTGCCAGCAGTGATACCTCAGGGGGCCGGTACGAGCAGTACTTC
>.|TRBD2|TRBJ2-7|TRBV14
CASSPLLSGRVYEQYF
TGTGCCAGCAGCCCGCTTCTTAGCGGGAGGGTTTACGAGCAGTACTTC
>.|TRBD2|TRBJ2-1|TRBV5-1
CASSLELAGGGNEQFF
TGCGCCAGCAGCTTGGAACTAGCGGGAGGAGGCAATGAGCAGTTCTTC
>.|.|TRBJ1-1|TRBV7-2
CASSHHTGGGTEAFF
TGTGCCAGCAGCCACCACACTGGGGGAGGCACTGAAGCTTTCTTT
>.|.|TRBJ1-2|TRBV6-1
CASSPQENYGYTF
TGTGCCAGCAGTCCACAGGAGAACTATGGCTACACCTTC
>.|TRBD1|TRBJ1-1|TRBV18
CASSQGQGDTEAFF
TGTGCCAGCTCACAGGGACAGGGGGACACTGAAGCTTTCTTT
>.|.|TRBJ1-2|TRBV28
CASSLDGYTF
TGTGCCAGCAGTTTAGACGGTTACACCTTC
>.|TRBD1|TRBJ1-2|TRBV4-1
CASSQPTGGKDYGYTF
TGCGCCAGCAGCCAGCCTACAGGGGGCAAAGACTATGGCTACACCTTC
>once|TRBD2|TRBJ2-4|TRBV5-8
CASSLQRGVAKNIQYF
TGTGCCAGCAGCTTGCAGCGGGGAGTAGCCAAAAACATTCAGTACTTC
>.|TRBD1|TRBJ1-1|TRBV27
CATTGGANTEAFF
TGTGCCACGACAGGGGGCGCCAACACTGAAGCTTTCTTT
>.|.|TRBJ1-2|TRBV10-3
CAISVAGANYGYTF
TGTGCCATCAGTGTTGCAGGCGCTAACTATGGCTACACCTTC
>.|.|TRBJ1-2|TRBV28
CASSGANYGYTF
TGTGCCAGCAGTGGAGCTAACTATGGCTACACCTTC
>.|.|TRBJ2-6|TRBV7-3
CASSLEQRVSGANVLTF
TGTGCCAGCAGCTTAGAACAGAGAGTCTCTGGGGCCAACGTCCTGACTTTC
>.|.|TRBJ2-1|TRBV19
CASSRADTYNEQFF
TGTGCCAGTAGCCGAGCCGACACATACAATGAGCAGTTCTTC
>.|TRBD2|TRBJ2-1|TRBV6-5
CASSWTSGRRGEQFF
TGTGCCAGCAGTTGGACTAGCGGGAGACGCGGTGAGCAGTTCTTC